This record concerns one TCR beta chain sequence. Its cognate antigen is unknown. The data originate from a study of CD8 T cells in ankylosing spondylitis. Via MiXCR, TCRdb re-called the 5' RACE reads, giving one row per CDR3 protein. The sample yields about 750,000 distinct CDR3 sequences, 15% to 20% seen once. V shed 5 bases, J shed 0 bases, and the junction held 6 bases outside the gene matches. Germline CDR1 is SEHNR and CDR2 is FQNEAQ (reference sequence). The CDR3 consists of 15 residues. Whole-study findings and limits: Significant enrichment of disease-linked clones was reportedly seen in matched ankylosing spondylitis synovial fluid. Several highly homologous variants formed a TCR beta motif that appeared characteristic of ankylosing spondylitis blood.

The source of this sequence is a male donor with ankylosing spondylitis. What was sequenced was blood, either unsorted or a sorted T cell fraction (not recorded which). The V gene is TRBV7-9, the J gene TRBJ2-7, with TRBD1 matching 8 bases. DNA for the CDR3: TGTGCCAGCAGCGAGGGACAGGCCTACTCCTACGAGCAGTACTTC. Encoded protein: CASSEGQAYSYEQYF.